The entry below gives a single T cell receptor (beta chain) sequence along with its context. Its specificity is unknown. The sample contains more than one DNA sequence encoding this CDR3. This specimen belongs to a study of OX40 agonist ivuxolimab in advanced cancers. Whole-study context: The eligibility criteria allowed prior anti-PD-1, anti-PD-L1 or anti-CTLA-4 therapy, and about 40% had some. Three patients, one with hepatocellular carcinoma and two with cutaneous melanoma, achieved partial responses. Study observations and caveats: Clonal expansion in partial responders at 0.1-3.0 mg/kg ranked among the lowest. Also present in some nonresponders was a low level of normalized T-cell clonal expansion.

Germline V CDR1 and CDR2: SNHLY, FYNNEI. V was pared by 4 bases and J by 6 bases, with 9 bases of the junction left unmatched. CDR3 length: 16 residues. Only in-frame clones appear in the TCRdb table, and some are missing; sequencing was by immunoSEQ multiplex PCR. The sample includes fewer than 20,000 clones, more than 70% of them seen just once. This clonotype was sampled from an adult with an advanced solid tumor such as melanoma, head and neck, liver or kidney cancer. The source was CD4+ or CD8+ T cells sorted from blood, collected in a trial of the OX40 agonist ivuxolimab. The V and J genes are TRBV2 and TRBJ2-5; 12 bases are shared with TRBD2. CDR3: CASSGLAGGSWKTQYF. The CDR3 DNA reads TGTGCCAGCAGTGGGCTAGCGGGAGGGTCGTGGAAGACCCAGTACTTC.